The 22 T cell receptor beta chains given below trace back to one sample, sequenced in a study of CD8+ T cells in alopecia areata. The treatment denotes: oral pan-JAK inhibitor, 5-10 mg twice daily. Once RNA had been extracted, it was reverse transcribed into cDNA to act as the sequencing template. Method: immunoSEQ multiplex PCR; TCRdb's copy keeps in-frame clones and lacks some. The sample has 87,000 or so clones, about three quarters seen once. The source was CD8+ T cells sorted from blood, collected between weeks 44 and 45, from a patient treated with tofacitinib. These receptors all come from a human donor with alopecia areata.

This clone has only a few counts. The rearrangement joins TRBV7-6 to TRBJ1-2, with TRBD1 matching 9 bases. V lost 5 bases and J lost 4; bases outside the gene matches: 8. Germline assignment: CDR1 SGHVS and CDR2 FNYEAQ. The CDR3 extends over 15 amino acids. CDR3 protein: CASSMDRGIVYGYTF. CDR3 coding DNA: TGTGCCAGCAGCATGGACAGGGGAATAGTCTATGGCTACACCTTC.

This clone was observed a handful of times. The CDR3 loop is CASTHNPGGTQYF. CDR3 in DNA: TGTGCCAGTACCCATAATCCGGGGGGAACGCAGTATTTT. The V gene is TRBV19, the J gene TRBJ2-3; TRBD2 matches 7 bases. The CDR3 length is 13 residues. Trimming removed 7 bases from V and 9 bases from J; junction bases left unmatched: 10. CDR1 LNHDA and CDR2 SQIVND come from the germline V gene (reference sequence).

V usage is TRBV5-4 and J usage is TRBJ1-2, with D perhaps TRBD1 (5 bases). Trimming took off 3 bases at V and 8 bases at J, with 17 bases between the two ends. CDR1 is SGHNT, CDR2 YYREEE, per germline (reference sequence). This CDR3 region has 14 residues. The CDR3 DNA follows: TGTGCCAGCAGCTCAGACAGACGCTTTCGGGGCTACACCTTC. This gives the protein CASSSDRRFRGYTF. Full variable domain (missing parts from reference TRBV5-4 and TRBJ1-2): ETGVTQSPTHLIKTRGQQVTLRCSSQSGHNTVSWYQQALGQGPQFIFQYYREEENGRGNFPPRFSGLQFPNYSSELNVNALELDDSALYLCASSSDRRFRGYTFGSGTRLTVV.

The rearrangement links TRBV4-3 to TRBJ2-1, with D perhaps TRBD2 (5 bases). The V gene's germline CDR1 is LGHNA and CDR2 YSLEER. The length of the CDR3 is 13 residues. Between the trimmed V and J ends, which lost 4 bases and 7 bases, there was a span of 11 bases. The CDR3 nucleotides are TGCGCCAGCAGCCCCTTCCTAGCTAATGAGCAGTTCTTC. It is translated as CASSPFLANEQFF.

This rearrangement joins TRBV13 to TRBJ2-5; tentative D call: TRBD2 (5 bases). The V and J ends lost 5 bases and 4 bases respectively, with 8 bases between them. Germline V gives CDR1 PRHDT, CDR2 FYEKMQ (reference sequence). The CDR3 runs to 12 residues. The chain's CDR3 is CASSPGIETQYF. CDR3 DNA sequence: TGTGCCAGCAGCCCCGGGATAGAGACCCAGTACTTC.

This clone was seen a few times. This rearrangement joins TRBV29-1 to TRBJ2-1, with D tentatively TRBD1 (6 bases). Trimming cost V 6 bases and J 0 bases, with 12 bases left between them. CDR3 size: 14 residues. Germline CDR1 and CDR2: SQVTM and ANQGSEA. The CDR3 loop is CSVDVQGSYNEQFF. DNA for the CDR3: TGCAGCGTCGACGTACAGGGCTCCTACAATGAGCAGTTCTTC.

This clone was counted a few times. CDR3 bases: TGCAGCGTTGAAGGTAGTATTAGCGGGGGAGATACGCAGTATTTT. Translating it yields CSVEGSISGGDTQYF. J is TRBJ2-3 and V is TRBV29-1, with 9 bases that match TRBD2. Germline trimming cut 1 base from V and 5 bases from J; bases unmatched to any gene: 7. The CDR3 is made up of 15 amino acids. Per germline, CDR1 SQVTM and CDR2 ANQGSEA.

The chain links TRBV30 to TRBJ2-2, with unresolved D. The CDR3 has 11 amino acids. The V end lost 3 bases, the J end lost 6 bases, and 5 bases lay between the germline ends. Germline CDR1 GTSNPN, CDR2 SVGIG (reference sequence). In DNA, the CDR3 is TGTGCCTGGAGGAATTCCGGGGAGCTGTTTTTT. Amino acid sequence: CAWRNSGELFF.

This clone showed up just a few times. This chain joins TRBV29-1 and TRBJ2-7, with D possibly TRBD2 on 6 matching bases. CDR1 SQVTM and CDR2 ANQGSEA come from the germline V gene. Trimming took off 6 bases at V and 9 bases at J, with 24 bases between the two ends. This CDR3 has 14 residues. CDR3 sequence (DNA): TGCAGCGTCTCCACCCGGGAGACAGAGCCGGGGCAGTACTTC. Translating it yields CSVSTRETEPGQYF.

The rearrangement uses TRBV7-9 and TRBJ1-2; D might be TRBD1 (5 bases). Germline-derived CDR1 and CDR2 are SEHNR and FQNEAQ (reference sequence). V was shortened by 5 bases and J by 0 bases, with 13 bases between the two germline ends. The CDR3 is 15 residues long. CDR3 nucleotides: TGTGCCAGCAGCCCACAGGACCGTCCTAACTATGGCTACACCTTC. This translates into CASSPQDRPNYGYTF.

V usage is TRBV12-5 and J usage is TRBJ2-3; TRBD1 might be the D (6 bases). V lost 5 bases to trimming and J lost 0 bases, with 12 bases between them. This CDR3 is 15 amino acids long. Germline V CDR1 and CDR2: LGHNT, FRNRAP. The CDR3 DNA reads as TGTGCTAGTGGTCTCGGGACAACTAGCACAGATACGCAGTATTTT. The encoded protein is CASGLGTTSTDTQYF.

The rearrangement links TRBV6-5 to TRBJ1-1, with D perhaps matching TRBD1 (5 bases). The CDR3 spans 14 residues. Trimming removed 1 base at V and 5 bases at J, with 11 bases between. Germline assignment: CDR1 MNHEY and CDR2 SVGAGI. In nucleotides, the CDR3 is TGTGCCAGCAGTTACTTGGGGACGGCTACTGAAGCTTTCTTT. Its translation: CASSYLGTATEAFF.

For the CDR3, the DNA is TGTGCCAGCAGTGAACCGCAGGGGGCTAATGAAAAACTGTTTTTT. This translates into CASSEPQGANEKLFF. This chain joins TRBV2 and TRBJ1-4, with 7 bases fitting TRBD1. This CDR3 contains 15 residues. Germline V CDR1 and CDR2: SNHLY, FYNNEI. V dropped 2 bases and J dropped 3; count of bases not matched to a gene: 3.

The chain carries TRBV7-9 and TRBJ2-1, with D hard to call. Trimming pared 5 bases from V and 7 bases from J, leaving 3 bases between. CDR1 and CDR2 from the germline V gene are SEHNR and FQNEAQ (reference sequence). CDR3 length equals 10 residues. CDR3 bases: TGTGCCAGCAGCCCTAATGAGCAGTTCTTC. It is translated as CASSPNEQFF.

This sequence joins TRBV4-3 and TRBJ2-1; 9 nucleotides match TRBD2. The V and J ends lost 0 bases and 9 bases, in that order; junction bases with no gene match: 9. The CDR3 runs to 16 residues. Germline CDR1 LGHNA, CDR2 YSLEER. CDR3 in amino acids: CASSQDLAGGLGEQFF. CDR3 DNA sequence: TGCGCCAGCAGCCAAGATTTGGCGGGGGGGCTCGGTGAGCAGTTCTTC.

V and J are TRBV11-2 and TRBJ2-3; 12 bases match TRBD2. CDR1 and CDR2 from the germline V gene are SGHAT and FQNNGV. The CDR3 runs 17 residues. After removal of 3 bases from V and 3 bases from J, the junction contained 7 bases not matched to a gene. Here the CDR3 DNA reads TGTGCCAGCAGCTTTGCTGGACTAGCGGGGAAGACAGATACGCAGTATTTT. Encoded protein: CASSFAGLAGKTDTQYF. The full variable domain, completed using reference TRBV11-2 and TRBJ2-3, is EAGVAQSPRYKIIEKRQSVAFWCNPISGHATLYWYQQILGQGPKLLIQFQNNGVVDDSQLPKDRFSAERLKGVDSTLKIQPAKLEDSAVYLCASSFAGLAGKTDTQYFGPGTRLTVL.

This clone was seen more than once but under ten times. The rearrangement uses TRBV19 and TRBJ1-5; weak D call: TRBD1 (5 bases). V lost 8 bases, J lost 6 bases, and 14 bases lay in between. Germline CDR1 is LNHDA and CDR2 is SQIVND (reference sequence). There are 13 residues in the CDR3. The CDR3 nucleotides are TGTGCCAGTCGGACAAATCGGGGTCAGCCCCAGCATTTT. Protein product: CASRTNRGQPQHF. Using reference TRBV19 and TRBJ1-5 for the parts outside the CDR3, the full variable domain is DGGITQSPKYLFRKEGQNVTLSCEQNLNHDAMYWYRQDPGQGLRLIYYSQIVNDFQKGDIAEGYSVSREKKESFPLTVTSAQKNPTAFYLCASRTNRGQPQHFGDGTRLSIL.

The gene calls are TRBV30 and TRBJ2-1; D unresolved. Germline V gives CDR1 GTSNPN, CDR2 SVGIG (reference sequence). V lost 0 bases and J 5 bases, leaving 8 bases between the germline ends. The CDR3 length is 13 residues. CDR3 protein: CAWSVGTDNEQFF. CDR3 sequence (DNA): TGTGCCTGGAGTGTCGGCACCGACAATGAGCAGTTCTTC.

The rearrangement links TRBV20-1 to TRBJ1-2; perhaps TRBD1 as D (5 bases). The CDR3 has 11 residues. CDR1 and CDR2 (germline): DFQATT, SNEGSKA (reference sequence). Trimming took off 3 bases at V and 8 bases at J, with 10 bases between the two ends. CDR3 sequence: CSARWGEGYTF. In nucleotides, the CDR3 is TGCAGTGCTAGGTGGGGGGAAGGCTACACCTTC.

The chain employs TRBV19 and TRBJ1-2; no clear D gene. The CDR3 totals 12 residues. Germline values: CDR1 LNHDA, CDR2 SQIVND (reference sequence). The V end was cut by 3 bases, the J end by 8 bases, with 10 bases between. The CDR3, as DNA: TGTGCCAGTAGTATTGGCAGTGAGGGCTACACCTTC. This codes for CASSIGSEGYTF.

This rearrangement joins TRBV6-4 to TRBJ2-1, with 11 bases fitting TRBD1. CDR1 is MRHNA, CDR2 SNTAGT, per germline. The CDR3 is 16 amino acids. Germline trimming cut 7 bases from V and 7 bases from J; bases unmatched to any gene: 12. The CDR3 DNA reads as TGTGCCAGCACCCCCGATGAGGGACAGGGGGGGAATGAGCAGTTCTTC. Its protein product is CASTPDEGQGGNEQFF.

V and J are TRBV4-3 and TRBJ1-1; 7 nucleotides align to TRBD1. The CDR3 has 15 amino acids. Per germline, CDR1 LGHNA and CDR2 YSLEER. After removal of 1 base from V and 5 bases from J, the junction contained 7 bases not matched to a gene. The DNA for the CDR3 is TGCGCCAGCAGCCAAGCCGCAGGGGGAAGGACTGAAGCTTTCTTT. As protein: CASSQAAGGRTEAFF.